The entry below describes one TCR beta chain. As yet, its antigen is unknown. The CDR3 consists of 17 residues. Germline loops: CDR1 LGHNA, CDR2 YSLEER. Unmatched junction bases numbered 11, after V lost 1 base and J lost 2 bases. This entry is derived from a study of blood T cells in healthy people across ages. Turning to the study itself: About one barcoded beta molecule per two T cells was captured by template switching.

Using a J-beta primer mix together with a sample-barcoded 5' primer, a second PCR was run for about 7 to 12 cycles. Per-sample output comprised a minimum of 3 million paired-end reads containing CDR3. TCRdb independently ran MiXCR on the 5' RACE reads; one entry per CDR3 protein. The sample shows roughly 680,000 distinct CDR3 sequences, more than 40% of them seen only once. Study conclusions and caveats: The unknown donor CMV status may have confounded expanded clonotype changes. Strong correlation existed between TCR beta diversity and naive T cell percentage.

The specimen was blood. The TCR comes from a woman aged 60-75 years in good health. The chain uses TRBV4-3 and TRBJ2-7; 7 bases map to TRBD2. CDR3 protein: CASSQGFGGSAPYEQYF. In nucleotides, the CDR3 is TGCGCCAGCAGCCAAGGTTTCGGCGGGAGTGCCCCCTACGAGCAGTACTTC.